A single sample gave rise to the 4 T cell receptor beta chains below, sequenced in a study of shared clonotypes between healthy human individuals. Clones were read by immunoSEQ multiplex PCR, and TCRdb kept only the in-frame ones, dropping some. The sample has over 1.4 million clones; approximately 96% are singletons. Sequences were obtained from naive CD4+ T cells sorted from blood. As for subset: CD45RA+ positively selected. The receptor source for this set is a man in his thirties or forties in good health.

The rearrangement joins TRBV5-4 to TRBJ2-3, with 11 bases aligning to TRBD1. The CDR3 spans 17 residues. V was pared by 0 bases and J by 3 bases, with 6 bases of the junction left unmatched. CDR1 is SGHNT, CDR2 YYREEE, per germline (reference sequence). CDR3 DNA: TGTGCCAGCAGCTTGGCCTGGCGGGACAGGGGGACAGATACGCAGTATTTT. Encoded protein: CASSLAWRDRGTDTQYF.

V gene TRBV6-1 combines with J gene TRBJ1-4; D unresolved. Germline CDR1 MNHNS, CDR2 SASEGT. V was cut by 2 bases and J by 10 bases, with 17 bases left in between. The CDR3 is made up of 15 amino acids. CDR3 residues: CASSEPPRAQGKLFF. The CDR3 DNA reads TGTGCCAGCAGTGAACCCCCGAGGGCTCAAGGAAAACTGTTTTTT.

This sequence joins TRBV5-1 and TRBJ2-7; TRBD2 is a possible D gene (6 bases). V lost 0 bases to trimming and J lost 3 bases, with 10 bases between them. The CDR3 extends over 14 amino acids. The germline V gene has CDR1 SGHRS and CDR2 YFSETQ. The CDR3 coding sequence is TGCGCCAGCAGCTTGGCGGGAGCACTCTACGAGCAGTACTTC. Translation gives CASSLAGALYEQYF.

The CDR3 bases are TGTGCCAGCAGTTTTGACAGGGCTGGAAACACCATATATTTT. Translation gives CASSFDRAGNTIYF. The genes are TRBV28 and TRBJ1-3; 7 bases agree with TRBD1. J was trimmed by 2 bases and V by 3 bases; bases with no gene match: 1. CDR3 length equals 14 residues. Per germline, CDR1 MDHEN and CDR2 SYDVKM. The full variable domain, in which reference TRBV28 and TRBJ1-3 provide the parts outside the CDR3, is DVKVTQSSRYLVKRTGEKVFLECVQDMDHENMFWYRQDPGLGLRLIYFSYDVKMKEKGDIPEGYSVSREKKERFSLILESASTNQTSMYLCASSFDRAGNTIYFGEGSWLTVV.